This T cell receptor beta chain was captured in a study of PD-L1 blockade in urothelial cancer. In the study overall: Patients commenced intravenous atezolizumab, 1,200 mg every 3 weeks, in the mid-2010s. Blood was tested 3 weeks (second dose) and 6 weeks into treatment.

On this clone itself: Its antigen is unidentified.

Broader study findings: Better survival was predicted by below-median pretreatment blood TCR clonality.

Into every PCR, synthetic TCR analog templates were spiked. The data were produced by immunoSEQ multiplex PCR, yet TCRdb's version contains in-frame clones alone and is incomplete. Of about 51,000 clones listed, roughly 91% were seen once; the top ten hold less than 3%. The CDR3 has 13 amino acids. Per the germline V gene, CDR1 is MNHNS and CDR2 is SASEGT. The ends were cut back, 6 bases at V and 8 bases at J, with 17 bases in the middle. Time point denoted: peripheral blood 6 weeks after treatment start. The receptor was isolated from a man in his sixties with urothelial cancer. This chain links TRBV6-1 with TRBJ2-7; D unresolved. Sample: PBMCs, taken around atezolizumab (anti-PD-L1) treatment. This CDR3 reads CASRSLRGGKQYF. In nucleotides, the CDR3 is TGTGCCAGCAGATCGCTACGTGGCGGCAAGCAGTACTTC.